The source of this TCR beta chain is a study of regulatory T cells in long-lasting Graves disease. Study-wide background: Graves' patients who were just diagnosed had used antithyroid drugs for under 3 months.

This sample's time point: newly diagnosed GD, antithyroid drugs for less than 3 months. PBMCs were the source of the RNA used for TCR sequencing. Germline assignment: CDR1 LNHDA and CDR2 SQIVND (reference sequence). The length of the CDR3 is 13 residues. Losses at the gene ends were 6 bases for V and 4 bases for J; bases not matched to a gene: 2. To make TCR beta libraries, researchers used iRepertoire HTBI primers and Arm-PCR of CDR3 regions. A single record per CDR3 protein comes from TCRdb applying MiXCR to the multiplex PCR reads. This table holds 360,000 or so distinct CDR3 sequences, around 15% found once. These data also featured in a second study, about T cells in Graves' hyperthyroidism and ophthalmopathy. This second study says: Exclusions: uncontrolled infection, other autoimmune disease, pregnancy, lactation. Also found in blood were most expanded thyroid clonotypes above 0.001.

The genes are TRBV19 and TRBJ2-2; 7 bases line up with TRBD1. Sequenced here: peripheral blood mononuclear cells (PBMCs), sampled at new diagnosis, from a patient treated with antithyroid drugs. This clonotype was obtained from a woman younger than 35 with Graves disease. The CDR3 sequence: CASRSGGTGELFF. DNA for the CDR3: TGTGCCAGTAGATCAGGGGGCACCGGGGAGCTGTTTTTT.